These 23 T cell receptor beta chains came from one sample sequenced in a study of T cell repertoires in cytomegalovirus infection. TCRdb redid the calling of the reads with MiXCR, one entry per CDR3 protein. The sample holds 350,000 to 400,000 distinct CDR3 sequences, roughly 34% seen once. Their antigens remain unidentified. This sample comprised cultured PBMCs, obtained from culture after CMV antigen stimulation. The receptors here all came from a human donor in good health (CMV status not recorded). Some clones in this sample may be carry-over from other donors' samples.

This clonotype showed up just once. The V call is TRBV29-1, the J call TRBJ2-5; 8 bases are a match to TRBD2. CDR1 and CDR2 from the germline V gene are SQVTM and ANQGSEA. This CDR3 comprises 12 residues. Losses at the gene ends were 5 bases for V and 4 bases for J; bases not matched to a gene: 3. CDR3 sequence (DNA): TGCAGCGTTAATAGCGGGATAGAGACCCAGTACTTC. Translation gives CSVNSGIETQYF.

The V call is TRBV7-2, the J call TRBJ2-1; 9 bases fit TRBD2. The germline V gene encodes CDR1 SGHTA and CDR2 FQGNSA. Germline trimming cut 4 bases from V and 3 bases from J; bases unmatched to any gene: 7. The CDR3 has 16 amino acids. This CDR3 reads CASSYSTSGSYNEQFF. CDR3 nucleotide sequence: TGTGCCAGCAGCTACTCGACTAGCGGTAGCTACAATGAGCAGTTCTTC.

This clonotype was counted a few times. The rearrangement joins TRBV6-6 to TRBJ2-7; 8 positions agree with TRBD2. In germline, CDR1 is MNHNY, CDR2 SVGAGI (reference sequence). The J segment lost 1 base and the V segment lost 9 bases, leaving 5 bases of the junction unmatched. The CDR3 spans 13 residues. The CDR3 DNA follows: TGTGCCAGTCGACTAGCGAGATCCTACGAGCAGTACTTC. Amino acid sequence: CASRLARSYEQYF.

The genes are TRBV2 and TRBJ2-1; D unresolved. The CDR3 runs to 14 residues. Germline loops: CDR1 SNHLY, CDR2 FYNNEI. Trimming pared 7 bases from V and 5 bases from J, leaving 15 bases between. CDR3 DNA: TGTGCCAGCACCAAGCGCTTGGTAAACAATGAGCAGTTCTTC. It codes for CASTKRLVNNEQFF. Full variable domain (remainder filled in from reference TRBV2 and TRBJ2-1): EPEVTQTPSHQVTQMGQEVILRCVPISNHLYFYWYRQILGQKVEFLVSFYNNEISEKSEIFDDQFSVERPDGSNFTLKIRSTKLEDSAMYFCASTKRLVNNEQFFGPGTRLTVL.

This clonotype was seen a few times. V and J are TRBV20-1 and TRBJ1-6; TRBD1 is a possible D gene (6 bases). V lost 6 bases, J lost 6 bases, and 15 bases lay in between. The CDR3 runs 14 residues. Germline V gene sequence: CDR1 DFQATT, CDR2 SNEGSKA (reference sequence). The CDR3 bases are TGCAGTGCCCTTAGGGGGGACGGTAATTCACCCCTCCACTTT. Amino acid sequence: CSALRGDGNSPLHF.

V is TRBV7-2 and J is TRBJ2-5; the D is unclear. The V end was cut by 1 base, the J end by 4 bases, with 13 bases between. Germline V gene lookup returns CDR1 SGHTA and CDR2 FQGNSA. This CDR3 is built from 15 residues. The CDR3 spells CASSLGVSSSETQYF. The CDR3 nucleotides read TGTGCCAGCAGCTTAGGGGTTAGCTCGTCAGAGACCCAGTACTTC.

This clonotype was seen a handful of times. The V gene is TRBV28, the J gene TRBJ2-1; D is perhaps TRBD2 (5 bases). Deletions cut 10 bases from V and 4 bases from J, with 11 bases between. Germline V CDR1 and CDR2: MDHEN, SYDVKM. This CDR3 has 12 amino acids. CDR3 nucleotide sequence: TGTGCCACCGAAAAGCGGTACAATGAGCAGTTCTTC. It encodes CATEKRYNEQFF.

This clonotype has more than one count but fewer than ten. The chain employs TRBV27 and TRBJ2-1, with a weak D call TRBD2 (5 bases). Trimming cost V 5 bases and J 0 bases, with 20 bases left between them. The CDR3 totals 18 residues. Germline V gene lookup returns CDR1 MNHEY and CDR2 SMNVEV (reference sequence). This CDR3 is CASSPPSDWYYSYNEQFF. As DNA, the CDR3 is TGTGCCAGCAGTCCACCCTCGGACTGGTACTACTCCTACAATGAGCAGTTCTTC.

This clonotype was counted a few times. J is TRBJ1-6 and V is TRBV20-1; no clear D gene. CDR1 is DFQATT and CDR2 is SNEGSKA in the germline V gene (reference sequence). The CDR3 sequence is 15 residues long. V shed 0 bases and J shed 7 bases, with 13 bases lying between them. CDR3 protein: CSAREIAVENSPLHF. The DNA for the CDR3 is TGCAGTGCTAGAGAGATCGCAGTTGAAAATTCACCCCTCCACTTT.

This clonotype was seen many times. The chain employs TRBV7-2 and TRBJ1-2; 9 bases line up with TRBD1. CDR3 size: 15 residues. Unmatched junction bases numbered 9, after V lost 3 bases and J lost 7 bases. Germline V gene sequence: CDR1 SGHTA, CDR2 FQGNSA. Here the CDR3 reads CASSFTGQGRSGYTF. The CDR3 nucleotides read TGTGCCAGCAGCTTTACGGGACAGGGAAGATCTGGCTACACCTTC.

CDR3 DNA: TGTGCCAGCAGCGCGACCGGATACTCTGGAAACACCATATATTTT. Translating it yields CASSATGYSGNTIYF. The J gene is TRBJ1-3, the V gene TRBV11-3, with D hard to call. Germline V lookup: CDR1 SGHNT, CDR2 YENEEA. The V end lost 5 bases, the J end lost 0 bases, and 11 bases lay between the germline ends. The CDR3 length is 15 residues.

The chain combines TRBV2 with TRBJ2-3; 9 nucleotides agree with TRBD1. Germline V lookup: CDR1 SNHLY, CDR2 FYNNEI. The CDR3 spans 17 residues. The V and J ends lost 0 bases and 2 bases, in that order; junction bases with no gene match: 6. The CDR3 DNA sequence: TGTGCCAGCAGTGAAGCCCCCGGACAGGGGACCACAGATACGCAGTATTTT. Its translation: CASSEAPGQGTTDTQYF.

V and J are TRBV19 and TRBJ1-5; 8 bases fit TRBD1. Germline-derived CDR1 and CDR2 are LNHDA and SQIVND (reference sequence). This CDR3 is built from 16 residues. The trim removed 4 bases at V and 5 bases at J, leaving 10 bases unmatched. CDR3 sequence (DNA): TGTGCCAGTAGTAAGTGGGAGGCAGGGGGCGATCAGCCCCAGCATTTT. Its translation is CASSKWEAGGDQPQHF.

V gene TRBV7-2 combines with J gene TRBJ2-3, with 14 bases identical to TRBD2. Looked up from germline, CDR1 is SGHTA and CDR2 is FQGNSA. The trim removed 2 bases at V and 7 bases at J, leaving 11 bases unmatched. The CDR3 totals 18 residues. CDR3 sequence (DNA): TGTGCCAGCAGCTTAATAGCCGGGACTAGCGGGAGTCCGTATACGCAGTATTTT. It encodes CASSLIAGTSGSPYTQYF.

This chain joins TRBV6-5 and TRBJ1-6, with D maybe TRBD1 (5 bases). This CDR3 spans 16 amino acids. The germline V gene has CDR1 MNHEY and CDR2 SVGAGI. Trimming left V 5 bases short and J 5 bases short, with 16 bases between. In DNA, the CDR3 is TGTGCCAGCAGTAACTACGGGACTTTAAATAATTCACCCCTCCACTTT. This encodes CASSNYGTLNNSPLHF.

The CDR3 DNA reads TGTGCCAGCAGCAAAGTCCGTTCCACAGATACGCAGTATTTT. Its translation: CASSKVRSTDTQYF. The rearrangement uses TRBV7-2 and TRBJ2-3; no firm D call. This CDR3 is built from 14 residues. CDR1 and CDR2 (germline): SGHTA, FQGNSA. Trimming took off 5 bases at V and 2 bases at J, with 11 bases between the two ends.

The gene calls are TRBV27 and TRBJ2-6, with TRBD1 matching 7 bases. Losses at the gene ends were 6 bases for V and 3 bases for J; bases not matched to a gene: 11. Germline V gives CDR1 MNHEY, CDR2 SMNVEV (reference sequence). This CDR3 is built from 17 residues. Here the CDR3 reads CASSRNTGVGGANVLTF. The CDR3 DNA follows: TGTGCCAGCAGCCGAAACACAGGGGTAGGTGGGGCCAACGTCCTGACTTTC.

The V call is TRBV19, the J call TRBJ1-1, with D tentatively TRBD1 (5 bases). Trimming pared 5 bases from V and 3 bases from J, leaving 16 bases between. CDR1 LNHDA and CDR2 SQIVND come from the germline V gene (reference sequence). CDR3 length equals 15 residues. DNA of the CDR3: TGTGCCAGTAGTCCCCGGGACGAACGAGACACTGAAGCTTTCTTT. Translated: CASSPRDERDTEAFF.

The CDR3: CASSLAASGGGDTQYF. CDR3 DNA: TGTGCCAGCAGCTTAGCTGCTAGCGGGGGGGGGGATACGCAGTATTTT. The rearrangement uses TRBV7-8 and TRBJ2-3; 12 positions agree with TRBD2. The CDR3 is 16 amino acids. J was trimmed by 6 bases and V by 0 bases; bases with no gene match: 4. The V gene's germline CDR1 is SGHVS and CDR2 FQNEAQ.

The chain uses TRBV10-3 and TRBJ1-1; the D is unclear. Trimming removed 1 base from V and 5 bases from J, with 11 bases in between. This CDR3 has 14 residues. CDR1 is ENHRY and CDR2 is SYGVKD in the germline V gene. CDR3 protein: CAISEWRRSTEAFF. The CDR3 nucleotides read TGTGCCATCAGTGAGTGGCGGAGGTCGACTGAAGCTTTCTTT.

The genes are TRBV6-1 and TRBJ2-1; no clear D gene. Between the trimmed V and J ends, which lost 6 bases and 9 bases, there was a span of 15 bases. This CDR3 comprises 13 residues. CDR1 and CDR2 from the germline V gene are MNHNS and SASEGT. CDR3 in DNA: TGTGCCAGCAGACCCGGGCCCCGGCTTGAGCAGTTCTTC. Translation gives CASRPGPRLEQFF.

The chain couples TRBV4-1 to TRBJ2-5; D is possibly TRBD2 (6 bases). V lost 2 bases to trimming and J lost 7 bases, with 17 bases between them. Germline CDR1 is MGHRA and CDR2 is YSYEKL. This CDR3 contains 15 residues. The CDR3 loop is CASSQLGLPKGTQYF. The DNA for the CDR3 is TGCGCCAGCAGCCAACTGGGACTGCCAAAAGGGACCCAGTACTTC.

The V gene is TRBV20-1, the J gene TRBJ2-5; D gene unclear. The CDR3 loop spans 11 amino acids. Per the germline V gene, CDR1 is DFQATT and CDR2 is SNEGSKA (reference sequence). Trimming stripped 0 bases from V and 2 bases from J, with 1 base between. CDR3 nucleotides: TGCAGTGCTAGAGATCAAGAGACCCAGTACTTC. It codes for CSARDQETQYF.